A selection of T cell receptor beta chains follows, all from one sample in a study of identical twins. TCRdb processed the 5' RACE reads anew with MiXCR; each CDR3 protein has one entry. Here the sample spans around 650,000 distinct CDR3 sequences, about 7.6% being singletons. These data were also filed under a second study, of yellow fever vaccine responses in identical twins.

The sequencing input was PBMCs. The receptors derive from a woman in her late teens or twenties in good health. The CDR3 runs from the conserved cysteine through the conserved F or W. The D gene is left open where the match is weak. Rows give clone size only sometimes, using once, few, many, or a class for an expanded clone.

CDR3 protein | CDR3 DNA | clone size | J gene | D gene | V gene
CASSRRPGEYQETQYF | TGTGCCAGCAGCCGCCGCCCCGGGGAGTACCAAGAGACCCAGTACTTC | . | TRBJ2-5 | . | TRBV7-8
CASRGGGQPQHF | TGTGCCAGCAGAGGCGGAGGGCAGCCCCAGCATTTT | many | TRBJ1-5 | . | TRBV12-3/TRBV12-4
CASSLVTLGGGRSYEQYF | TGTGCCAGCAGTTTAGTAACCCTAGGGGGCGGGAGGTCCTACGAGCAGTACTTC | few | TRBJ2-7 | . | TRBV12-3/TRBV12-4
CASSSPGQGYNEQFF | TGTGCCAGCAGTTCCCCGGGACAGGGTTACAATGAGCAGTTCTTC | many | TRBJ2-1 | TRBD1 | TRBV6-5
CASSEDGTGGAFTEAFF | TGCGCCAGCAGCGAGGACGGGACAGGGGGCGCCTTTACTGAAGCTTTCTTT | . | TRBJ1-1 | TRBD1 | TRBV5-1
CASSLAGALNEQFF | TGTGCCAGCAGCCTAGCGGGAGCTTTGAATGAGCAGTTCTTC | few | TRBJ2-1 | TRBD2 | TRBV12-3/TRBV12-4
CSAVRGYLETQYF | TGCAGTGCTGTCAGGGGCTATCTTGAGACCCAGTACTTC | many | TRBJ2-5 | . | TRBV20-1
CASSYQGSGAFF | TGTGCCAGCAGTTACCAGGGGAGCGGAGCTTTCTTT | many | TRBJ1-1 | . | TRBV12-3/TRBV12-4
CASSVIGLAATDTQYF | TGTGCCAGCAGCGTAATAGGACTAGCGGCCACAGATACGCAGTATTTT | few | TRBJ2-3 | TRBD2 | TRBV9
CASSEGRGPQPQHF | TGTGCCAGCAGTGAAGGCAGGGGGCCCCAGCCCCAGCATTTT | . | TRBJ1-5 | TRBD1 | TRBV6-1
CASSVVGAPHLLEQYF | TGTGCCAGCAGCGTAGTCGGGGCGCCACACCTACTGGAGCAGTACTTC | . | TRBJ2-7 | . | TRBV9
CASSDWDRVDEQYF | TGTGCCAGCAGCGACTGGGACAGGGTAGACGAGCAGTACTTC | many | TRBJ2-7 | TRBD1 | TRBV7-8
CASSLDDRAGETQYF | TGTGCCAGCAGCTTAGATGACAGGGCTGGAGAGACCCAGTACTTC | many | TRBJ2-5 | TRBD1 | TRBV7-9
CSARPEQGQETQYF | TGCAGTGCTAGGCCCGAACAGGGCCAAGAGACCCAGTACTTC | many | TRBJ2-5 | . | TRBV20-1
CASSLSRGSYEQYF | TGTGCCAGCAGTTTGAGCAGGGGCTCCTACGAGCAGTACTTC | many | TRBJ2-7 | . | TRBV12-3/TRBV12-4
CASSLWRDPPRRFPFTFSGNTIYF | TGTGCCAGCAGCTTATGGAGGGATCCTCCTAGGAGGTTCCCCTTTACCTTCTCTGGAAACACCATATATTTT | . | TRBJ1-3 | . | TRBV7-4
CASSLVAQRGNQPQHF | TGTGCCAGCAGCTTAGTCGCACAGAGGGGCAATCAGCCCCAGCATTTT | few | TRBJ1-5 | . | TRBV7-8
CASGRDGNQPQHF | TGTGCCAGTGGGAGGGATGGCAATCAGCCCCAGCATTTT | many | TRBJ1-5 | . | TRBV6-1
CASSYSGTGVSGYTF | TGTGCCAGCAGTTACTCCGGGACAGGGGTATCTGGCTACACCTTC | few | TRBJ1-2 | TRBD1 | TRBV6-5
CASTLTGPTNEKLFF | TGTGCCAGCACCCTGACAGGTCCAACTAATGAAAAACTGTTTTTT | few | TRBJ1-4 | . | TRBV12-3/TRBV12-4
CSVVDGGQGGTGELFF | TGCAGCGTCGTGGATGGAGGACAGGGGGGCACCGGGGAGCTGTTTTTT | . | TRBJ2-2 | TRBD1 | TRBV29-1
CASSVLPGQGSETQYF | TGTGCCAGCAGCGTACTCCCGGGACAGGGGAGTGAGACCCAGTACTTC | many | TRBJ2-5 | TRBD1 | TRBV9
CASTPQAGGLEF | TGTGCCAGCACCCCCCAAGCGGGCGGACTGGAGTTT | few | TRBJ2-3 | . | TRBV7-3